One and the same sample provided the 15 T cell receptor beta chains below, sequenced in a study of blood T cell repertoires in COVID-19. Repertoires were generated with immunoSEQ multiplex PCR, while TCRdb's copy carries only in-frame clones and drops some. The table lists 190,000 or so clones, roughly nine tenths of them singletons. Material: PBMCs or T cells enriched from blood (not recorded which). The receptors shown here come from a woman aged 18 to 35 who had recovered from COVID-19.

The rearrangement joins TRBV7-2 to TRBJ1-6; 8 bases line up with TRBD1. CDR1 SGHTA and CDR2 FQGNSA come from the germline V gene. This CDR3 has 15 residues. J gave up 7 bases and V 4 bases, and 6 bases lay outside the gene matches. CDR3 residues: CASSSTGTGNSPLHF. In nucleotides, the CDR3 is TGTGCCAGCAGCTCGACCGGGACAGGCAATTCACCCCTCCACTTT.

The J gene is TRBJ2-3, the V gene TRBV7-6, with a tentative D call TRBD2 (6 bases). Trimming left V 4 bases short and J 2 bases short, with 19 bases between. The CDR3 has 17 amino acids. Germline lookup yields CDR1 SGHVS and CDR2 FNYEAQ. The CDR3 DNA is TGTGCCAGCAGCTCCTCCTCTAGCGTGGGCTACACAGATACGCAGTATTTT. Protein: CASSSSSSVGYTDTQYF.

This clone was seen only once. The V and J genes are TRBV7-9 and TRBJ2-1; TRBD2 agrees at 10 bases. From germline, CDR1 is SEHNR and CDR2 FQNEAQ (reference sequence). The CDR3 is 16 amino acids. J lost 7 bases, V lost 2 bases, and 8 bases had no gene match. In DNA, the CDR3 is TGTGCCAGCAGCTTAAGAAGCGGGGGGGCCCGGAATGAGCAGTTCTTC. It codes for CASSLRSGGARNEQFF.

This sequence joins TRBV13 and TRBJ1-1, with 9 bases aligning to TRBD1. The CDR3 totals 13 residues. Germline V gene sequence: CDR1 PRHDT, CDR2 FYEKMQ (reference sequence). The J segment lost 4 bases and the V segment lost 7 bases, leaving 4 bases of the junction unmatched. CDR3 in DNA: TGTGCCAGCACAGACAGGGGGACCACTGAAGCTTTCTTT. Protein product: CASTDRGTTEAFF. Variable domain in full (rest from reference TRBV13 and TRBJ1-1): AAGVIQSPRHLIKEKRETATLKCYPIPRHDTVYWYQQGPGQDPQFLISFYEKMQSDKGSIPDRFSAQQFSDYHSELNMSSLELGDSALYFCASTDRGTTEAFFGQGTRLTVV.

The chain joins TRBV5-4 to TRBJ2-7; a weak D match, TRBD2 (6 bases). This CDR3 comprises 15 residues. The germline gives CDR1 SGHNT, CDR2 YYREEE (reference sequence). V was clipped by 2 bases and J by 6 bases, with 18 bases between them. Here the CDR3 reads CASSFSGGAHREQYF. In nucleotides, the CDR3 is TGTGCCAGCAGCTTTTCCGGAGGGGCTCATCGCGAGCAGTACTTC.

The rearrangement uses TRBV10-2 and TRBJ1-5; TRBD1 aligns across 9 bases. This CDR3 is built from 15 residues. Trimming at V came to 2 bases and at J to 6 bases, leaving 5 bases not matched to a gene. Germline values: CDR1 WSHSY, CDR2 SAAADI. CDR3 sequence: CASSEGDRDGQPQHF. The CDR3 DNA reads TGCGCCAGCAGTGAGGGGGACAGGGACGGTCAGCCCCAGCATTTT.

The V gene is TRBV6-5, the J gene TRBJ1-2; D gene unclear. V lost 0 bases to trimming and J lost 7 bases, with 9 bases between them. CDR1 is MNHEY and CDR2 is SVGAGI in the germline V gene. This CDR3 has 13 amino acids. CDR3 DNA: TGTGCCAGCAGTTACTCGAGGAATCGTGGCTACACCTTC. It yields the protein CASSYSRNRGYTF.

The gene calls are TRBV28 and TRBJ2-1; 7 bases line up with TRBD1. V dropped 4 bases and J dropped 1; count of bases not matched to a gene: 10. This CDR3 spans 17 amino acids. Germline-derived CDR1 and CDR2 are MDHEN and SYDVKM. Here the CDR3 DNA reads TGTGCCAGCAGTTCCTACTCACAACAGGGGTCCTACAATGAGCAGTTCTTC. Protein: CASSSYSQQGSYNEQFF.

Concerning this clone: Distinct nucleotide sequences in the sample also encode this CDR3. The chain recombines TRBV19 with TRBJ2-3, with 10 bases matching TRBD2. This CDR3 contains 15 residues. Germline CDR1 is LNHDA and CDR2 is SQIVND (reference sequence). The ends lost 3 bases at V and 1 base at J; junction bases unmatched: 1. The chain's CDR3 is CASSITSGGTDTQYF. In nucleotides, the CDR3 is TGTGCCAGTAGTATTACTAGCGGGGGCACAGATACGCAGTATTTT.

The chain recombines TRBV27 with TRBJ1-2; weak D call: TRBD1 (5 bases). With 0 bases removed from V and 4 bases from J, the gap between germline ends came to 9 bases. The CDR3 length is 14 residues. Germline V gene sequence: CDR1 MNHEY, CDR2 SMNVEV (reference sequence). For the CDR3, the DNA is TGTGCCAGCAGTTTATCGTGGGGCTCCTATGGCTACACCTTC. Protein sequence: CASSLSWGSYGYTF.

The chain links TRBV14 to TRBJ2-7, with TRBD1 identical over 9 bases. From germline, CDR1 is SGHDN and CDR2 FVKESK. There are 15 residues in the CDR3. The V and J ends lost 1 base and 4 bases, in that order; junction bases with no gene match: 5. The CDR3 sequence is CASSQVGTGRYEQYF. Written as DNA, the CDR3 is TGTGCCAGCAGCCAAGTGGGGACAGGGCGGTACGAGCAGTACTTC.

The CDR3 DNA is TGCGCCAGCAGCCAAGATTCGTACACACCCTATGGCTACACCTTC. Translating gives CASSQDSYTPYGYTF. The chain couples TRBV4-1 to TRBJ1-2; D is undetermined. The CDR3 extends over 15 amino acids. The V end was cut by 0 bases, the J end by 4 bases, with 12 bases between. Germline V gene lookup returns CDR1 MGHRA and CDR2 YSYEKL.

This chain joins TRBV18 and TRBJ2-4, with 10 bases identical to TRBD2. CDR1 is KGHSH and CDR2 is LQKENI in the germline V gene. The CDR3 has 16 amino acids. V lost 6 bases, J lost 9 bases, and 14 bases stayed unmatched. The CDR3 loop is CASSLSSGGAVGIQYF. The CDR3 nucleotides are TGTGCCAGCTCGTTGTCTAGCGGGGGAGCCGTGGGCATTCAGTACTTC.

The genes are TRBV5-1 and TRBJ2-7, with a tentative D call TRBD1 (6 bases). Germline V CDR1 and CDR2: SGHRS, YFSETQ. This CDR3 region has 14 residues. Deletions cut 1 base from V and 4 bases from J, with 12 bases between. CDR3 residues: CASSLSGTPYEQYF. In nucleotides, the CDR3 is TGCGCCAGCAGCTTGTCAGGGACACCATACGAGCAGTACTTC.

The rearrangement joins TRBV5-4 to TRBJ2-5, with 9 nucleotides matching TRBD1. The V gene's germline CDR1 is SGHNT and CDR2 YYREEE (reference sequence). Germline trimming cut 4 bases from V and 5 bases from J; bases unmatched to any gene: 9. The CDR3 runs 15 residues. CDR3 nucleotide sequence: TGTGCCAGCAGCCCAGAGGACAGGGGTTGGGAGACCCAGTACTTC. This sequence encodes CASSPEDRGWETQYF.